These 32 T cell receptor beta chains share one sample of origin, sequenced in a study of T cell responses to AZD1222 COVID-19 vaccine. Sequencing was performed with immunoSEQ multiplex PCR; in TCRdb, only in-frame clones are kept and a portion is missing. The profile covers about 78,000 clones, with roughly 80% appearing a single time and around 3% taken by the ten largest. Sequencing was performed on peripheral blood, taken on day 0 of AZD1222 vaccination. These TCRs come from an adult in good health.

CDR3 loop: CASSVEGASNQPQHF. The CDR3 region has the DNA TGTGCCAGCAGCGTAGAAGGGGCGAGCAATCAGCCCCAGCATTTT. The chain couples TRBV9 to TRBJ1-5; weak D call: TRBD1 (5 bases). This CDR3 contains 15 residues. With 0 bases removed from V and 1 base from J, the gap between germline ends came to 8 bases. The germline V gene encodes CDR1 SGDLS and CDR2 YYNGEE.

The chain combines TRBV7-6 with TRBJ2-1; D is undetermined. The CDR3 has 16 residues. V lost 1 base and J lost 3, with 13 bases in between. Germline values: CDR1 SGHVS, CDR2 FNYEAQ. The DNA of the CDR3 is TGTGCCAGCAGCTTAGACAGAACGCGAGACTACAATGAGCAGTTCTTC. Its protein product is CASSLDRTRDYNEQFF.

The chain links TRBV3-1 (or the pseudogene TRBV3-2) to TRBJ1-6; maybe TRBD1 (5 bases). The V end lost 3 bases, the J end lost 8 bases, and 11 bases lay between the germline ends. CDR3 size: 14 residues. Germline CDR1 is LGHDT and CDR2 is YNNKEL (reference sequence). The CDR3 coding sequence is TGTGCCAGCAGCCAGAAGGGAGGGGATTCACCCCTCCACTTT. Its translation is CASSQKGGDSPLHF.

The chain uses TRBV2 and TRBJ1-2; D unresolved. Germline-derived CDR1 and CDR2 are SNHLY and FYNNEI. V was cut by 3 bases and J by 4 bases, with 9 bases left in between. This CDR3 region has 13 residues. The CDR3 reads CASSEEGIYGYTF. CDR3 nucleotide sequence: TGTGCCAGCAGTGAGGAAGGGATCTATGGCTACACCTTC.

This sequence joins TRBV2 and TRBJ1-3; D might be TRBD1 (5 bases). Germline V gene lookup returns CDR1 SNHLY and CDR2 FYNNEI. The CDR3 has 21 amino acids. V dropped 0 bases and J dropped 0 bases, with 24 bases sitting between them. For the CDR3, the DNA is TGTGCCAGCAGTGAAGCGAGCGGACCACCTGTGGAGGGACTCTCTGGAAACACCATATATTTT. Amino acids: CASSEASGPPVEGLSGNTIYF.

For the CDR3, the DNA is TGCAGCGTTGACGCTAGCGGGGGATACAATGAGCAGTTCTTC. It codes for CSVDASGGYNEQFF. V gene TRBV29-1 combines with J gene TRBJ2-1, with TRBD2 matching 10 bases. Germline V gives CDR1 SQVTM, CDR2 ANQGSEA. The CDR3 has 14 residues. J lost 4 bases, V lost 3 bases, and 3 bases had no gene match.

V is TRBV12-1 and J is TRBJ2-1; TRBD1 was called by the table and not checked on the DNA. TRBV12-1 constitutes a pseudogene. The CDR3 consists of 19 residues. Written as DNA, the CDR3 is TGTGCCAGCAGCAAGCGGGACAGGGGTCCGGAGGGATCCTACAATGAGCAGTTCTTC. Its translation: CASSKRDRGPEGSYNEQFF.

The chain links TRBV2 to TRBJ1-5, with TRBD1 matching over 7 bases. V dropped 4 bases and J dropped 7; count of bases not matched to a gene: 7. CDR1 and CDR2 (germline): SNHLY, FYNNEI. The length of the CDR3 is 14 residues. In DNA, the CDR3 is TGTGCCAGCAGTGGAGGGGGCGGAGAACAGCCCCAGCATTTT. Translating gives CASSGGGGEQPQHF.

The chain recombines TRBV29-1 with TRBJ1-1; no firm D call. Germline loops: CDR1 SQVTM, CDR2 ANQGSEA. Between the trimmed V and J ends, which lost 4 bases and 8 bases, there was a span of 17 bases. This CDR3 is built from 13 residues. DNA for the CDR3: TGCAGCGTTGGTAAGGACGGCCCCACGGAAGCTTTCTTT. Translated: CSVGKDGPTEAFF.

This sequence joins TRBV27 and TRBJ1-6; 7 bases line up with TRBD1. The J segment lost 0 bases and the V segment lost 2 bases, leaving 13 bases of the junction unmatched. Looked up from germline, CDR1 is MNHEY and CDR2 is SMNVEV (reference sequence). The CDR3 runs 20 residues. In DNA, the CDR3 is TGTGCCAGCAGTTTAAGAGGTCGTCAGGGGGAGAGCTCCTATAATTCACCCCTCCACTTT. It yields the protein CASSLRGRQGESSYNSPLHF.

The chain is built from TRBV7-2 and TRBJ2-1; 7 bases are shared with TRBD2. Germline lookup yields CDR1 SGHTA and CDR2 FQGNSA. The CDR3 contains 14 residues. After removal of 6 bases from V and 8 bases from J, the junction contained 10 bases not matched to a gene. The CDR3 region has the DNA TGTGCCAGCAGTCCAGGGCGGGAGAACTATGAGCAGTTCTTC. Its translation: CASSPGRENYEQFF. Full variable domain (rest looked up from reference TRBV7-2 and TRBJ2-1): GAGVSQSPSNKVTEKGKDVELRCDPISGHTALYWYRQSLGQGLEFLIYFQGNSAPDKSGLPSDRFSAERTGGSVSTLTIQRTQQEDSAVYLCASSPGRENYEQFFGPGTRLTVL.

The chain joins TRBV4-3 to TRBJ1-1; the D is unclear. The CDR3 sequence is 14 residues long. V lost 2 bases, J lost 0 bases, and 7 bases lay in between. Germline V gene data show CDR1 as LGHNA and CDR2 as YSLEER. The DNA of the CDR3 is TGCGCCAGCAGCCAAAGGGTAATGAACACTGAAGCTTTCTTT. It yields the protein CASSQRVMNTEAFF.

This rearrangement joins TRBV7-2 to TRBJ2-1, with D tentatively TRBD2 (5 bases). With 1 base removed from V and 0 bases from J, the gap between germline ends came to 13 bases. The CDR3 runs to 17 residues. The germline V gene has CDR1 SGHTA and CDR2 FQGNSA. CDR3 sequence (DNA): TGTGCCAGCAGCTTAGGGGCGGGTATGAGCTCCTACAATGAGCAGTTCTTC. Translated: CASSLGAGMSSYNEQFF.

CDR3 bases: TGCGCCAGCAGCCGGGGACAGGGGTCGGACACTGAAGCTTTCTTT. Protein sequence: CASSRGQGSDTEAFF. The V gene is TRBV4-1, the J gene TRBJ1-1, with 10 bases identical to TRBD1. CDR1 MGHRA and CDR2 YSYEKL come from the germline V gene. V trimming: 4 bases; J trimming: 3 bases; junction bases outside the gene matches: 5. The CDR3 loop spans 15 amino acids.

The chain couples TRBV15 to TRBJ1-4; 7 bases align to TRBD1. The CDR3 sequence is 14 residues long. Germline V gene sequence: CDR1 LNHNV, CDR2 YYDKDF (reference sequence). After removal of 0 bases from V and 12 bases from J, the junction contained 7 bases not matched to a gene. CDR3 residues: CATSRDRDSGELFF. The CDR3 nucleotides are TGTGCCACCAGCAGAGACAGGGACAGCGGGGAACTGTTTTTT.

V and J are TRBV4-3 and TRBJ1-2; 10 positions agree with TRBD1. The CDR3 has 18 residues. V lost 0 bases and J lost 4; bases outside the gene matches: 11. Germline V gene sequence: CDR1 LGHNA, CDR2 YSLEER. The CDR3: CASSQEDLRGQGVYGYTF. CDR3 in DNA: TGCGCCAGCAGCCAAGAGGATCTTCGAGGACAGGGGGTCTATGGCTACACCTTC.

This clone has only a few counts. The chain uses TRBV19 and TRBJ1-2; D may be TRBD1 (5 bases). Germline CDR1 reads LNHDA; CDR2 reads SQIVND (reference sequence). V was cut by 5 bases and J by 2 bases, with 18 bases left in between. The CDR3 consists of 16 residues. The CDR3 DNA is TGTGCCAGTAGTCCTCACCTCGCTGACAGCAACTATGGCTACACCTTC. It yields the protein CASSPHLADSNYGYTF.

The chain employs TRBV5-4 and TRBJ2-7; D is possibly TRBD2 (5 bases). From germline, CDR1 is SGHNT and CDR2 YYREEE (reference sequence). Deletions cut 1 base from V and 2 bases from J, with 10 bases between. This CDR3 is 14 amino acids long. The CDR3 loop is CASSLSSGTYEQYF. As DNA, the CDR3 is TGTGCCAGCAGCTTGTCCAGCGGAACCTACGAGCAGTACTTC.

This clone appeared a few times. The chain employs TRBV27 and TRBJ2-3; perhaps TRBD1 as D (6 bases). This CDR3 has 15 amino acids. Trimming removed 1 base from V and 6 bases from J, with 14 bases in between. Germline CDR1 and CDR2: MNHEY and SMNVEV (reference sequence). CDR3 sequence (DNA): TGTGCCAGCAGTTTATACCCCGGACAGAAGGATACGCAGTATTTT. Protein product: CASSLYPGQKDTQYF.

This clone has just one count. The CDR3 is CASRDPGGRTEAFF. CDR3 DNA: TGTGCCAGCCGGGACCCAGGGGGCCGTACTGAAGCTTTCTTT. V and J are TRBV2 and TRBJ1-1, with 8 bases matching TRBD1. The CDR3 covers 14 residues. The trim removed 8 bases at V and 5 bases at J, leaving 10 bases unmatched. Germline values: CDR1 SNHLY, CDR2 FYNNEI.

The chain combines TRBV5-6 with TRBJ1-4; 8 bases match TRBD1. The J segment lost 8 bases and the V segment lost 4 bases, leaving 10 bases of the junction unmatched. CDR3 size: 15 residues. Germline assignment: CDR1 SGHDT and CDR2 YYEEEE. The CDR3 DNA sequence: TGTGCCAGCAGCCCAGGGACAGGTCGGGGCGAAAAACTGTTTTTT. This translates into CASSPGTGRGEKLFF. The full variable domain, with the rest looked up from reference TRBV5-6 and TRBJ1-4, is DAGVTQSPTHLIKTRGQQVTLRCSPKSGHDTVSWYQQALGQGPQFIFQYYEEEERQRGNFPDRFSGHQFPNYSSELNVNALLLGDSALYLCASSPGTGRGEKLFFGSGTQLSVL.

The J gene is TRBJ2-7, the V gene TRBV9, with TRBD1 matching over 9 bases. Per germline, CDR1 SGDLS and CDR2 YYNGEE. V was clipped by 0 bases and J by 3 bases; unmatched bases: 7. CDR3 size: 16 residues. CDR3 protein: CASSVAAGTGIYEQYF. In DNA form, the CDR3 reads TGTGCCAGCAGCGTAGCCGCGGGGACAGGGATCTACGAGCAGTACTTC. Together with reference TRBV9 and TRBJ2-7, the CDR3 gives the full variable domain: DSGVTQTPKHLITATGQRVTLRCSPRSGDLSVYWYQQSLDQGLQFLIQYYNGEERAKGNILERFSAQQFPDLHSELNLSSLELGDSALYFCASSVAAGTGIYEQYFGPGTRLTVT.

This sequence joins TRBV7-2 and TRBJ1-5; D possibly corresponds to TRBD1 (5 bases). The CDR3 has 18 residues. The germline V and J ends were trimmed by 5 bases and 0 bases, with 20 bases remaining between them. Germline lookup yields CDR1 SGHTA and CDR2 FQGNSA. The CDR3 nucleotides read TGTGCCAGCAGCACCTGGTCCCCTAGGGGCTATAGCAATCAGCCCCAGCATTTT. This encodes CASSTWSPRGYSNQPQHF.

The chain has TRBV5-1 and TRBJ1-2; no firm D call. The CDR3 length is 14 residues. CDR1 and CDR2 (germline): SGHRS, YFSETQ. V lost 0 bases to trimming and J lost 2 bases, with 8 bases between them. CDR3 loop: CASSLEPTNYGYTF. CDR3 nucleotides: TGCGCCAGCAGCTTGGAACCAACGAACTATGGCTACACCTTC.

The chain couples TRBV5-1 to TRBJ1-3; perhaps TRBD1 as D (6 bases). Trimming left V 4 bases short and J 4 bases short, with 12 bases between. This CDR3 has 14 amino acids. The V gene's germline CDR1 is SGHRS and CDR2 YFSETQ. The CDR3: CASSPRGPGNTIYF. In DNA, the CDR3 is TGCGCCAGCAGCCCCAGGGGACCGGGAAACACCATATATTTT.

The chain joins TRBV4-3 to TRBJ1-1, with no clear D. The V end was cut by 1 base, the J end by 4 bases, with 7 bases between. The CDR3 covers 13 residues. Germline CDR1 reads LGHNA; CDR2 reads YSLEER. The CDR3 is CASSQGGSTEAFF. The CDR3 nucleotides are TGCGCCAGCAGCCAAGGAGGGAGCACTGAAGCTTTCTTT.

The gene calls are TRBV4-1 and TRBJ2-1; no reliable D call. The germline V gene encodes CDR1 MGHRA and CDR2 YSYEKL. Trimming removed 4 bases from V and 7 bases from J, with 8 bases in between. This CDR3 comprises 12 residues. The chain's CDR3 is CASSLRWNEQFF. The CDR3 DNA reads TGCGCCAGCAGCCTACGTTGGAATGAGCAGTTCTTC.

This chain uses TRBV7-2 with TRBJ2-3; TRBD2 agrees at 8 bases. The CDR3 is 15 residues long. Unmatched junction bases numbered 6, after V lost 5 bases and J lost 2 bases. The V gene's germline CDR1 is SGHTA and CDR2 FQGNSA. The CDR3 DNA is TGTGCCAGCAGCGAACTAGCGGTTAACACAGATACGCAGTATTTT. It encodes CASSELAVNTDTQYF. The full variable domain, completed using reference TRBV7-2 and TRBJ2-3, is GAGVSQSPSNKVTEKGKDVELRCDPISGHTALYWYRQSLGQGLEFLIYFQGNSAPDKSGLPSDRFSAERTGGSVSTLTIQRTQQEDSAVYLCASSELAVNTDTQYFGPGTRLTVL.

This rearrangement joins TRBV12-3 or TRBV12-4 to TRBJ1-5, with D perhaps TRBD1 (6 bases). The CDR3 has 12 residues. The V gene lost 9 bases and the J gene lost 10 bases, with 16 bases spanning the gap. The CDR3 is CASDRSVYPQHF. The CDR3 DNA reads TGTGCCAGTGACAGGAGCGTTTATCCCCAGCATTTT.

The chain carries TRBV7-8 and TRBJ2-5, with D uncertain. Trimming stripped 1 base from V and 1 base from J, with 7 bases between. This CDR3 is built from 14 residues. Germline assignment: CDR1 SGHVS and CDR2 FQNEAQ. The CDR3 protein is CASSLEPAQETQYF. CDR3 in DNA: TGTGCCAGCAGCTTAGAACCCGCCCAAGAGACCCAGTACTTC.

The chain uses TRBV2 and TRBJ1-1, with 8 bases lining up with TRBD1. Germline V gives CDR1 SNHLY, CDR2 FYNNEI. The CDR3 loop spans 14 amino acids. Germline trimming cut 9 bases from V and 0 bases from J; bases unmatched to any gene: 6. The CDR3 DNA follows: TGTGCCAGAAAACGGACAGGGATGAACACTGAAGCTTTCTTT. This sequence encodes CARKRTGMNTEAFF.

The J gene is TRBJ2-7, the V gene TRBV7-8; 9 bases match TRBD1. This CDR3 has 14 amino acids. The V gene end was trimmed by 5 bases and the J gene end by 2 bases; junction bases not matched to a gene: 4. Germline CDR1 is SGHVS and CDR2 is FQNEAQ. CDR3 nucleotides: TGTGCCAGCAGCAAGGGACAGGGTGCCTACGAGCAGTACTTC. Protein product: CASSKGQGAYEQYF.